This TCR beta chain was captured in a study of blood T cell repertoires in COVID-19. For the study at large: PBMCs, B-cell-depleted T cells, or T cells provided the cDNA or gDNA that made up the material.

Seattle enrolled patients during active infection and tracked them longitudinally. Germline lookup yields CDR1 LNHDA and CDR2 SQIVND (reference sequence). CDR3 length: 16 amino acids. V was pared by 6 bases and J by 3 bases, with 12 bases of the junction left unmatched. This clone has a single count. In the source study's methods: Nucleated cell counts were estimated from reference gene primer amplification. TCRdb's table, derived via immunoSEQ multiplex PCR, lists solely in-frame clones and lacks some. V and J calls plus clone size are reproduced from that table; the DNA served to infer D and trimming. The sample shows 250,000 to 400,000 clones, about nine tenths of them seen only once.

The sequence came from a woman aged 25 to 39 with COVID-19, enrolled during active disease. This rearrangement joins TRBV19 to TRBJ2-3; 7 bases are shared with TRBD2. The sample was peripheral blood. The CDR3: CASSQIGGRSTDTQYF. The CDR3 DNA follows: TGTGCCAGTAGCCAAATAGGCGGGAGATCGACAGATACGCAGTATTTT.